This entry lists 21 T cell receptor beta chains sequenced from one sample in a study of control samples from healthy donors and cancer patients. Sequencing was performed with immunoSEQ multiplex PCR; in TCRdb, only in-frame clones are kept and a portion is missing. Of fewer than 500,000 clones in the sample, around 90% were seen once. Sequenced material: PBMCs. The source is a man aged 40-49 years with head and neck cancer.

The chain links TRBV6-6 to TRBJ1-1, with 11 bases identical to TRBD1. Per the germline V gene, CDR1 is MNHNY and CDR2 is SVGAGI (reference sequence). Unmatched junction bases numbered 4, after V lost 4 bases and J lost 12 bases. The CDR3 loop spans 12 amino acids. CDR3 bases: TGTGCCAGCAGTTTTGGGACAGGGGGAACTTTCTTT. Amino acids: CASSFGTGGTFF.

This clone has only a few counts. The rearrangement uses TRBV15 and TRBJ1-2; perhaps TRBD1 as D (5 bases). V gave up 0 bases and J gave up 8 bases, with 7 bases separating them. Per the germline V gene, CDR1 is LNHNV and CDR2 is YYDKDF (reference sequence). The CDR3 is 12 residues long. This CDR3 is CATSREGDGYTF. For the CDR3, the DNA is TGTGCCACCAGCAGAGAAGGGGACGGCTACACCTTC.

The gene calls are TRBV3-1 (or the pseudogene TRBV3-2) and TRBJ1-4, with D maybe TRBD1 (5 bases). Per germline, CDR1 LGHDT and CDR2 YNNKEL (reference sequence). The CDR3 loop spans 17 amino acids. Between the trimmed V and J ends, which lost 3 bases and 4 bases, there was a span of 18 bases. CDR3 bases: TGTGCCAGCAGCCAGGGACCCGGGGGACTGATTAATGAAAAACTGTTTTTT. This codes for CASSQGPGGLINEKLFF.

As for this clone: Its ends do not fully match the called genes, so a read error is possible. The chain has TRBV7-7 and TRBJ2-5, with TRBD1 identical over 11 bases. The CDR3 is 15 amino acids. The germline V gene encodes CDR1 SSHAT and CDR2 FNYEAQ (reference sequence). This CDR3 reads CASRPGTGGAETQYF. The CDR3 DNA reads TGTGCTAGCAGGCCCGGGACAGGGGGAGCGGAGACCCAGTACTTC.

CDR3 nucleotide sequence: TGTGCCAGCTCACCACTGGGGGATGGGGCCAACGTCCTGACTTTC. It yields the protein CASSPLGDGANVLTF. The gene calls are TRBV18 and TRBJ2-6; D may correspond to TRBD1 or TRBD2 (5 bases each). With 1 base removed from V and 3 bases from J, the gap between germline ends came to 7 bases. The CDR3 length is 15 residues. In germline, CDR1 is KGHSH, CDR2 LQKENI.

The chain recombines TRBV9 with TRBJ1-5; D call uncertain. CDR3 length: 13 amino acids. Trimming left V 4 bases short and J 6 bases short, with 11 bases between. Germline CDR1 is SGDLS and CDR2 is YYNGEE. The DNA for the CDR3 is TGTGCCAGCAGCCCCCTTTTAGTTCAGCCCCAGCATTTT. Its protein product is CASSPLLVQPQHF. Looking up the rest from reference TRBV9 and TRBJ1-5 gives the full variable domain: DSGVTQTPKHLITATGQRVTLRCSPRSGDLSVYWYQQSLDQGLQFLIQYYNGEERAKGNILERFSAQQFPDLHSELNLSSLELGDSALYFCASSPLLVQPQHFGDGTRLSIL.

The rearrangement links TRBV30 to TRBJ1-2; D gene unclear. V lost 0 bases, J lost 4 bases, and 9 bases lay in between. The CDR3 totals 13 residues. CDR1 and CDR2 (germline): GTSNPN, SVGIG (reference sequence). CDR3 sequence reads: CAWSVSGVYGYTF. The CDR3 DNA reads TGTGCCTGGAGTGTCTCCGGTGTCTATGGCTACACCTTC.

This clone was seen a single time. The chain employs TRBV30 and TRBJ1-1; a possible D gene is TRBD1 (5 bases). The V gene's germline CDR1 is GTSNPN and CDR2 SVGIG (reference sequence). There are 15 residues in the CDR3. V lost 0 bases and J lost 4, with 15 bases in between. CDR3 loop: CAWSVPGMQGTEAFF. The CDR3 DNA reads as TGTGCCTGGAGTGTACCCGGTATGCAGGGCACTGAAGCTTTCTTT.

This clone was seen a handful of times. V is TRBV4-1 and J is TRBJ1-4; D is ambiguous. Germline assignment: CDR1 MGHRA and CDR2 YSYEKL. This CDR3 region has 11 residues. Trimming removed 4 bases at V and 10 bases at J, with 7 bases between. The CDR3 DNA sequence: TGCGCCAGCAGCCTTGGGGTAAAACTGTTTTTT. Protein: CASSLGVKLFF.

The chain carries TRBV12-3 or TRBV12-4 and TRBJ2-3; D remains unclear. The CDR3 spans 13 residues. Trimming cost V 1 base and J 3 bases, with 5 bases left between them. The CDR3 region has the DNA TGTGCCAGCAGTTTAGGGCAGACAGATACGCAGTATTTT. Amino acids: CASSLGQTDTQYF.

V usage is TRBV7-3 and J usage is TRBJ2-1, with no clear D. Germline loops: CDR1 SGHTA, CDR2 FQGTGA. The length of the CDR3 is 14 residues. V dropped 4 bases and J dropped 7 bases, with 14 bases sitting between them. The chain's CDR3 is CASSSGQYRNEQFF. As DNA, the CDR3 is TGTGCCAGCAGCTCCGGGCAGTACCGTAATGAGCAGTTCTTC.

CDR3 protein: CAWSVPWPRTDTIYF. CDR3 DNA sequence: TGTGCCTGGAGTGTACCATGGCCGCGGACGGACACCATATATTTT. The chain combines TRBV30 with TRBJ1-3; no definite D call. The CDR3 runs 15 residues. Germline CDR1 and CDR2: GTSNPN and SVGIG (reference sequence). The ends were cut back, 0 bases at V and 8 bases at J, with 17 bases in the middle.

J is TRBJ2-7 and V is TRBV10-3; 10 nucleotides align to TRBD1. The CDR3 extends over 13 amino acids. In germline, CDR1 is ENHRY, CDR2 SYGVKD. The J segment lost 3 bases and the V segment lost 6 bases, leaving 2 bases of the junction unmatched. CDR3 region: CAIRGDRGYEQYF. The DNA for the CDR3 is TGTGCCATCAGAGGGGACAGGGGCTACGAGCAGTACTTC.

Regarding this clone: Sequence at one end of the junction differs from germline and may be a read error. The chain recombines TRBV7-7 with TRBJ2-5, with D unclear. Germline CDR1 SSHAT, CDR2 FNYEAQ (reference sequence). This CDR3 has 13 amino acids. Written as DNA, the CDR3 is TGTGCTAGCAGCTTAGAATCTCGGGAGACCCAGTACTTC. Translated, it gives CASSLESRETQYF.

The V call is TRBV7-9, the J call TRBJ1-2; tentative D call: TRBD1 (6 bases). The CDR3 length is 15 residues. The germline V gene encodes CDR1 SEHNR and CDR2 FQNEAQ (reference sequence). V was trimmed by 4 bases and J by 3 bases, leaving 15 bases between them. CDR3 DNA sequence: TGTGCCAGCAGCTCACACAGGGTACAGTACTATGGCTACACCTTC. Its translation is CASSSHRVQYYGYTF.

The V call is TRBV7-9, the J call TRBJ2-1; 9 nucleotides match TRBD2. The junction had 9 bases not matched to a gene; V was cut back by 6 bases and J by 9 bases. The CDR3 consists of 14 residues. Per the germline V gene, CDR1 is SEHNR and CDR2 is FQNEAQ (reference sequence). Written as DNA, the CDR3 is TGTGCCAGCAGTGCCGGGACTAGCATTTTTGAGCAGTTCTTC. It is translated as CASSAGTSIFEQFF. The whole variable domain, remainder taken from reference TRBV7-9 and TRBJ2-1, is DTGVSQNPRHKITKRGQNVTFRCDPISEHNRLYWYRQTLGQGPEFLTYFQNEAQLEKSRLLSDRFSAERPKGSFSTLEIQRTEQGDSAMYLCASSAGTSIFEQFFGPGTRLTVL.

The rearrangement links TRBV11-3 to TRBJ2-1, with D perhaps matching TRBD2 (5 bases). The CDR3 totals 13 residues. Between the trimmed V and J ends, which lost 1 base and 9 bases, there was a span of 10 bases. From germline, CDR1 is SGHNT and CDR2 YENEEA. In nucleotides, the CDR3 is TGTGCCAGCAGCTTAGTTCGGGCGGGTGAGCAGTTCTTC. This encodes CASSLVRAGEQFF.

Only one count was recorded for this clone. CDR3 sequence: CASSARLAGGPQSIQYF. The CDR3 nucleotides read TGTGCCAGCAGTGCCAGACTAGCGGGGGGACCGCAAAGCATTCAGTACTTC. This chain connects TRBV6-1 to TRBJ2-4; 13 nucleotides align to TRBD2. The V and J ends lost 4 bases and 9 bases, in that order; junction bases with no gene match: 12. CDR3 length: 17 residues. Germline-derived CDR1 and CDR2 are MNHNS and SASEGT.

The chain recombines TRBV20-1 with TRBJ1-2; 7 positions match TRBD1. Per germline, CDR1 DFQATT and CDR2 SNEGSKA (reference sequence). The junction had 1 base not matched to a gene; V was cut back by 3 bases and J by 3 bases. The CDR3 is 12 residues long. The CDR3 reads CSASGTDYGYTF. DNA for the CDR3: TGCAGTGCTAGTGGGACAGACTATGGCTACACCTTC.

This clone was picked up a small number of times. The chain employs TRBV7-4 and TRBJ2-7, with 8 bases fitting TRBD1. V lost 4 bases to trimming and J lost 3 bases; unmatched junction nucleotides: 5. The CDR3 extends over 14 amino acids. Germline-derived CDR1 and CDR2 are SGHVT and SQSDAQ. The CDR3 sequence: CASSSADRGYEQYF. In DNA form, the CDR3 reads TGTGCCAGCAGCTCGGCCGACAGGGGCTACGAGCAGTACTTC.

V usage is TRBV28 and J usage is TRBJ2-7; 15 bases agree with TRBD2. CDR3 size: 19 residues. Germline assignment: CDR1 MDHEN and CDR2 SYDVKM. V was clipped by 3 bases and J by 1 base; unmatched bases: 10. The CDR3 loop is CASSFLGTSGGSWSYEQYF. The CDR3 DNA is TGTGCCAGCAGTTTCTTGGGGACTAGCGGGGGGAGCTGGTCCTACGAGCAGTACTTC.